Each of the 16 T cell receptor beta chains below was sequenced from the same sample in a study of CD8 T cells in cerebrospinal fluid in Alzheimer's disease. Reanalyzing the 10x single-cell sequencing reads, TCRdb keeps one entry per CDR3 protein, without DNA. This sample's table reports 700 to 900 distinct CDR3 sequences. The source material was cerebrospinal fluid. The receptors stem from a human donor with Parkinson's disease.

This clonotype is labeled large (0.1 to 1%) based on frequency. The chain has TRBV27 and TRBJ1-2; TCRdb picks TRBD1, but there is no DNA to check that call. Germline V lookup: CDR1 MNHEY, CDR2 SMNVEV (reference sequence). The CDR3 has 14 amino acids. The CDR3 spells CASSFSDRVAGYTF.

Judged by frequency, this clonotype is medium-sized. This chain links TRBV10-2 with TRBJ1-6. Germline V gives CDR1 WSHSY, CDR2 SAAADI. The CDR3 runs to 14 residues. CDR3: CASTASGYNSPLHF.

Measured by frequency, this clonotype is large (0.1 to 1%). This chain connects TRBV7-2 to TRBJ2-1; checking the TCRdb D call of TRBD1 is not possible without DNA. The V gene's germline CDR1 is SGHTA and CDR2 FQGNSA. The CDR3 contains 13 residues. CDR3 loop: CASSSRGVNEQFF. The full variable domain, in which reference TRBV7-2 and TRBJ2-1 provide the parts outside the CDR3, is GAGVSQSPSNKVTEKGKDVELRCDPISGHTALYWYRQSLGQGLEFLIYFQGNSAPDKSGLPSDRFSAERTGGSVSTLTIQRTQQEDSAVYLCASSSRGVNEQFFGPGTRLTVL.

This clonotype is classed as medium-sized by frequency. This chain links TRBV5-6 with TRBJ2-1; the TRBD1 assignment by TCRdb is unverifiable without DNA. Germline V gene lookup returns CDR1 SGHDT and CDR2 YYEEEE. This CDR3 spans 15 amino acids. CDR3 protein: CASSPGQGARYEQFF.

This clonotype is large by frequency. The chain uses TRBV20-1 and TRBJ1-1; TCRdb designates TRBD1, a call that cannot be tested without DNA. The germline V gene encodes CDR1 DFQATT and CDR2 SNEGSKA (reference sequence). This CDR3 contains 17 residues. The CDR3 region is CSVQPQGTSLLNAEAFF.

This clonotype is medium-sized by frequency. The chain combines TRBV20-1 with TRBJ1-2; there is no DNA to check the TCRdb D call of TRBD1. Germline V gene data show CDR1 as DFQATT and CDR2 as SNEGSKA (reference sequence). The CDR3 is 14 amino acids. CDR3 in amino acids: CSASLQGAGYGYTF.

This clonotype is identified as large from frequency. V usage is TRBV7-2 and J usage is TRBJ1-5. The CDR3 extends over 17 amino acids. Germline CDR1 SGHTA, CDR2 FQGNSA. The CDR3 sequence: CASSRRGSWDSNQPQHF.

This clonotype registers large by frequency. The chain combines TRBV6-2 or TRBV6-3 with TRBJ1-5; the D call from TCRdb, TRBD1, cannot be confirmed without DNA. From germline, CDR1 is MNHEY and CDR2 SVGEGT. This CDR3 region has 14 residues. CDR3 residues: CASSTGTVNQPQHF.

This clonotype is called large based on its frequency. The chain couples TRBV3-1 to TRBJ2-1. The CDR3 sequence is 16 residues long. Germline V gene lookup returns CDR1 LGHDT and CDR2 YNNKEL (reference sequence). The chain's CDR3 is CASSHLKASSYNEQFF.

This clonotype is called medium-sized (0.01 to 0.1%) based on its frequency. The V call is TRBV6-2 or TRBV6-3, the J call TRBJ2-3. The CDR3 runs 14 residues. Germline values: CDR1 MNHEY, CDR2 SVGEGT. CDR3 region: CASTPEVYTDTQYF.

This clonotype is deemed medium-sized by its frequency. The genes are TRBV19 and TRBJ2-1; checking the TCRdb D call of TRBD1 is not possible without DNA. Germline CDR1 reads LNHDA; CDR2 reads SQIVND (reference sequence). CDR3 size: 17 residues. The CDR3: CASSILYRTDSYNEQFF.

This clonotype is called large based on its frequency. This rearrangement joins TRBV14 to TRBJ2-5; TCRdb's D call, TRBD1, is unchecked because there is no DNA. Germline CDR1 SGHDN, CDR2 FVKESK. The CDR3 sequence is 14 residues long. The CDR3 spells CASSQNRGQETQYF.

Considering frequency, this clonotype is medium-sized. CDR3 sequence: CASSKQGLVNQPQHF. The J gene is TRBJ1-5, the V gene TRBV12-3 or TRBV12-4; TCRdb calls TRBD1, which cannot be checked without DNA. The CDR3 covers 15 residues.

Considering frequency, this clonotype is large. The chain's CDR3 is CASSSGQAGDRTDTQYF. The chain has TRBV7-9 and TRBJ2-3; absent DNA, TCRdb's TRBD2 call cannot be checked. Germline-derived CDR1 and CDR2 are SEHNR and FQNEAQ (reference sequence). This CDR3 is 17 amino acids long.

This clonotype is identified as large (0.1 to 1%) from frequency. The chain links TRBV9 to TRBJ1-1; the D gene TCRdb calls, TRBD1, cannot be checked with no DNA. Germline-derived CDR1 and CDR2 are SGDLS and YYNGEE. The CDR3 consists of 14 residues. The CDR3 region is CASSPRQGRTEAFF.

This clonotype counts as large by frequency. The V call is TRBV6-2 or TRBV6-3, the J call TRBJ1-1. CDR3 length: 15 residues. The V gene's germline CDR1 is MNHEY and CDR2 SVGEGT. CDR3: CASRQSGGRLTEAFF.